Listed here are 11 T cell receptor beta chains from one sample, sequenced in a study of chemoradiotherapy in HPV16-positive cancers. TCRdb's copy holds only in-frame clones and misses some; the assay was immunoSEQ multiplex PCR. The data show around 4,900 clones, 85% seen once. The sample here was tumor tissue, taken from a patient who underwent chemoradiotherapy. Source of these receptors: a human donor with HPV-associated anogenital cancer.

This clone was counted only a few times. This rearrangement joins TRBV9 to TRBJ2-7; 8 nucleotides line up with TRBD2. With 0 bases clipped from V and 6 bases from J, the junction kept 2 bases outside the gene matches. Germline V gene data show CDR1 as SGDLS and CDR2 as YYNGEE. The CDR3 length is 13 residues. The CDR3 nucleotides read TGTGCCAGCAGCGTAGGACTAGCGACCGAGCAGTACGTC. Protein product: CASSVGLATEQYV.

V and J are TRBV29-1 and TRBJ2-1; the D is unclear. CDR1 and CDR2 from the germline V gene are SQVTM and ANQGSEA. V was pared by 0 bases and J by 0 bases, with 12 bases between. This CDR3 has 16 amino acids. CDR3 in DNA: TGCAGCGTTGAAGATCCGGGTCAGAGCTCCTACAATGAGCAGTTCTTC. Translated, it gives CSVEDPGQSSYNEQFF.

This chain links TRBV9 with TRBJ2-2; 11 bases line up with TRBD2. V was pared by 0 bases and J by 7 bases, with 2 bases of the junction left unmatched. The CDR3 totals 15 residues. In germline, CDR1 is SGDLS, CDR2 YYNGEE. The chain's CDR3 is CASSVATSGGGELFF. The DNA of the CDR3 is TGTGCCAGCAGCGTAGCTACTAGCGGGGGCGGGGAGCTGTTTTTT. Supplemented by reference TRBV9 and TRBJ2-2, the full variable domain reads DSGVTQTPKHLITATGQRVTLRCSPRSGDLSVYWYQQSLDQGLQFLIQYYNGEERAKGNILERFSAQQFPDLHSELNLSSLELGDSALYFCASSVATSGGGELFFGEGSRLTVL.

This sequence joins TRBV9 and TRBJ1-2; D perhaps matches TRBD1 (5 bases). Per the germline V gene, CDR1 is SGDLS and CDR2 is YYNGEE. The CDR3 loop spans 12 amino acids. Trimming removed 3 bases from V and 7 bases from J, with 10 bases in between. This chain's CDR3 is CASSEGTFGYTF. CDR3 nucleotide sequence: TGTGCCAGCAGCGAGGGGACTTTTGGCTACACCTTC.

The rearrangement links TRBV7-2 to TRBJ2-1; maybe TRBD2 (6 bases). The CDR3 contains 13 residues. CDR1 and CDR2 (germline): SGHTA, FQGNSA. V was trimmed by 1 base and J by 6 bases, leaving 7 bases between them. The CDR3 sequence: CASSLVTSNEQFF. DNA of the CDR3: TGTGCCAGCAGCTTAGTGACTAGCAATGAGCAGTTCTTC.

CDR3 amino acids: CASSVGPRFGNTIYF. The CDR3 DNA follows: TGTGCCAGCAGCGTCGGGCCCCGTTTTGGAAACACCATATATTTT. This sequence joins TRBV5-5 and TRBJ1-3; D call uncertain. With 4 bases removed from V and 3 bases from J, the gap between germline ends came to 14 bases. This CDR3 spans 15 amino acids. Germline V lookup: CDR1 SGHKS, CDR2 YYEKEE (reference sequence).

The chain uses TRBV18 and TRBJ1-2, with 7 bases that match TRBD1. V lost 4 bases and J lost 3; bases outside the gene matches: 2. Germline CDR1 and CDR2: KGHSH and LQKENI. The CDR3 extends over 13 amino acids. DNA for the CDR3: TGTGCCAGCTCACTCGGGACAGACTATGGCTACACCTTC. Translating it yields CASSLGTDYGYTF.

Regarding this clone: Because the CDR3's place on the DNA is in doubt, the DNA is left out and the CDR3 is given as listed by TCRdb. The chain carries TRBV28 and TRBJ2-1; whether TRBD2, the table's D call, matches the DNA was not checked. Germline lookup yields CDR1 MDHEN and CDR2 SYDVKM. The CDR3 is 15 amino acids long, termini counted. The CDR3 reads CASTQAGGHFGEQFF.

This chain connects TRBV2 to TRBJ2-6, with D unclear. From germline, CDR1 is SNHLY and CDR2 FYNNEI. The CDR3 contains 15 residues. V lost 5 bases and J lost 2, with 10 bases in between. In DNA form, the CDR3 reads TGTGCCAGCAGTATGGACCTAGCTGGGGCCAACGTCCTGACTTTC. This translates into CASSMDLAGANVLTF.

The V and J genes are TRBV2 and TRBJ1-2; no clear D gene. Germline V gives CDR1 SNHLY, CDR2 FYNNEI. V dropped 0 bases and J dropped 4 bases, with 9 bases sitting between them. The CDR3 length is 14 residues. CDR3: CASSEAGSSYGYTF. DNA of the CDR3: TGTGCCAGCAGTGAAGCCGGGAGTAGCTATGGCTACACCTTC.

The table lists this clone with a count of one. V usage is TRBV11-2 and J usage is TRBJ2-6; D is uncertain. The germline V gene encodes CDR1 SGHAT and CDR2 FQNNGV. This CDR3 region has 14 residues. The V gene lost 3 bases and the J gene lost 1 base, with 4 bases spanning the gap. This CDR3 reads CASSFGSGANVLTF. The CDR3 region has the DNA TGTGCCAGCAGCTTTGGGTCTGGGGCCAACGTCCTGACTTTC.